Shown below are 20 T cell receptor beta chains from a single sample sequenced in a study of regulatory T cells in long-lasting Graves disease (dated by TCRdb to the early 2020s). Library generation was performed with multiplex PCR. The sample was run on an Illumina HiSeq 4000. To build TCR beta libraries, CDR3 regions were amplified by Arm-PCR using iRepertoire HTBI primers. The public reads were run again by TCRdb, first through fastp at Q25 and then through MiXCR, and only productive beta chains were kept. Duplicate CDR3 protein sequences are folded into a single record with the most common DNA and genes. The sample table records 680,000 or so distinct CDR3 sequences; around 17% of these occur just once. In total, the top ten clones hold approximately 20% of the sample. According to the study, the label for this sample's time point signals: newly diagnosed GD, antithyroid drugs for less than 3 months. For both TCR sequencing and RNA sequencing, RNA was extracted from PBMCs in TRIzol.

This sample was shared with a second study, whose subject was T cells in Graves' hyperthyroidism and ophthalmopathy.

The sample here was peripheral blood mononuclear cells (PBMCs), taken at new diagnosis, from a patient treated with antithyroid drugs. The receptors were gathered from a woman aged 25-40 years with Graves disease. Donor details come from another sample of the same person, matched by shared clones.

This clonotype was detected a few times. The chain combines TRBV19 with TRBJ2-1; the match to TRBD2 covers 8 bases. V lost 6 bases and J lost 7; bases outside the gene matches: 5. The CDR3 length is 13 residues. Germline CDR1 reads LNHDA; CDR2 reads SQIVND (reference sequence). The CDR3 loop is CASRSGSLNEQFF. CDR3 sequence (DNA): TGTGCCAGTAGGAGCGGGAGTTTAAATGAGCAGTTCTTC.

Ten or more counts support this clonotype. The chain employs TRBV11-2 and TRBJ2-1; TRBD1 is a possible D gene (5 bases). Germline values: CDR1 SGHAT, CDR2 FQNNGV. V was shortened by 8 bases and J by 1 base, with 15 bases between the two germline ends. The CDR3 totals 15 residues. The CDR3 spells CASRQGVRSYNEQFF. CDR3 nucleotide sequence: TGTGCCAGCCGCCAAGGGGTAAGGTCCTACAATGAGCAGTTCTTC.

V is TRBV28 and J is TRBJ1-1; tentative D call: TRBD1 (6 bases). V was shortened by 6 bases and J by 9 bases, with 20 bases between the two germline ends. This CDR3 spans 14 amino acids. Germline V CDR1 and CDR2: MDHEN, SYDVKM. CDR3 sequence reads: CASSQWTETLKAFF. The CDR3 DNA is TGTGCCAGCAGCCAGTGGACAGAGACGCTTAAAGCTTTCTTT.

The sample holds a few counts of this clonotype. In DNA form, the CDR3 reads TGTGCCATCAGTGAGTGGACAGGGAGCGGTGGTGGCTACACCTTC. This sequence encodes CAISEWTGSGGGYTF. The chain combines TRBV10-3 with TRBJ1-2, with TRBD1 identical over 8 bases. From germline, CDR1 is ENHRY and CDR2 SYGVKD. V trimming: 1 base; J trimming: 7 bases; junction bases outside the gene matches: 8. CDR3 size: 15 residues.

The table lists this clonotype with many counts. The chain combines TRBV28 with TRBJ2-5; D is undetermined. This CDR3 region has 12 residues. V lost 1 base and J lost 4, with 4 bases in between. In germline, CDR1 is MDHEN, CDR2 SYDVKM. DNA for the CDR3: TGTGCCAGCAGTTTATATGGAGAGACCCAGTACTTC. Its protein product is CASSLYGETQYF.

This clonotype was observed many times. The chain is built from TRBV7-9 and TRBJ1-1; no clear D gene. V lost 4 bases and J 3 bases, leaving 15 bases between the germline ends. The CDR3 sequence is 15 residues long. Germline V lookup: CDR1 SEHNR, CDR2 FQNEAQ (reference sequence). CDR3 residues: CASSSKIWTDTEAFF. The CDR3 DNA reads as TGTGCCAGCAGCTCCAAGATCTGGACGGACACTGAAGCTTTCTTT.

This chain links TRBV2 with TRBJ2-6, with no clear D. From germline, CDR1 is SNHLY and CDR2 FYNNEI. The CDR3 loop spans 15 amino acids. V shed 6 bases and J shed 0 bases, with 9 bases lying between them. In nucleotides, the CDR3 is TGTGCCAGCAGCGAAATGATCTCTGGGGCCAACGTCCTGACTTTC. Translating gives CASSEMISGANVLTF.

The chain carries TRBV19 and TRBJ1-1; D might be TRBD1 (5 bases). V lost 8 bases and J lost 1, with 20 bases in between. Germline V gene sequence: CDR1 LNHDA, CDR2 SQIVND (reference sequence). The CDR3 is 16 amino acids. CDR3 sequence: CASSSRPGGRNTEAFF. The CDR3 DNA follows: TGTGCCAGTTCCTCCCGCCCGGGGGGGAGGAACACTGAAGCTTTCTTT.

This clonotype has ten or more counts. This sequence joins TRBV9 and TRBJ1-2; perhaps TRBD1 as D (5 bases). CDR1 SGDLS and CDR2 YYNGEE come from the germline V gene. The V end lost 0 bases, the J end lost 0 bases, and 6 bases lay between the germline ends. The CDR3 length is 14 residues. CDR3 amino acids: CASSVATANYGYTF. In DNA, the CDR3 is TGTGCCAGCAGCGTAGCGACAGCTAACTATGGCTACACCTTC.

This clonotype turned up a few times. This chain links TRBV5-1 with TRBJ2-6; 9 bases are shared with TRBD1. The germline CDR1 and CDR2 sequences are SGHRS and YFSETQ. V gave up 2 bases and J gave up 2 bases; unmatched junction bases: 8. The CDR3 has 18 residues. The CDR3 DNA is TGCGCCAGCAGCTTCGACAGGGGGTCGCTACCTGGGGCCAACGTCCTGACTTTC. The encoded protein is CASSFDRGSLPGANVLTF.

This clonotype came up many times. The chain uses TRBV10-3 and TRBJ2-7; no reliable D call. This CDR3 region has 13 residues. Trimming pared 7 bases from V and 0 bases from J, leaving 10 bases between. Germline V gives CDR1 ENHRY, CDR2 SYGVKD. The CDR3 DNA follows: TGTGCCATCAACGGATTGCCCTCCTACGAGCAGTACTTC. Its protein product is CAINGLPSYEQYF.

This clonotype was observed many times. This chain uses TRBV19 with TRBJ2-7; weak D call: TRBD2 (6 bases). Germline lookup yields CDR1 LNHDA and CDR2 SQIVND (reference sequence). This CDR3 region has 12 residues. V lost 5 bases, J lost 2 bases, and 7 bases lay in between. The CDR3 DNA is TGTGCCAGTAGTGCGGGAACCTACGAGCAGTACTTC. It translates to CASSAGTYEQYF. The full variable domain, completed using reference TRBV19 and TRBJ2-7, is DGGITQSPKYLFRKEGQNVTLSCEQNLNHDAMYWYRQDPGQGLRLIYYSQIVNDFQKGDIAEGYSVSREKKESFPLTVTSAQKNPTAFYLCASSAGTYEQYFGPGTRLTVT.

The chain uses TRBV25-1 and TRBJ1-1, with D possibly TRBD1 on 5 matching bases. There are 18 residues in the CDR3. Trimming pared 4 bases from V and 0 bases from J, leaving 21 bases between. The V gene's germline CDR1 is MGHDK and CDR2 SYGVNS. The CDR3 DNA follows: TGTGCCAGCAGTGGAGGTTGGGGCACACCGAAATTGAACACTGAAGCTTTCTTT. This sequence encodes CASSGGWGTPKLNTEAFF.

This clonotype was recorded at least ten times. The chain links TRBV28 to TRBJ2-5; TRBD2 agrees at 16 bases. V was pared by 4 bases and J by 5 bases, with 7 bases of the junction left unmatched. This CDR3 region has 17 residues. The germline CDR1 and CDR2 sequences are MDHEN and SYDVKM. CDR3 region: CASSSGTSGRAGETQYF. DNA for the CDR3: TGTGCCAGCAGTTCAGGGACTAGCGGGAGGGCCGGGGAGACCCAGTACTTC.

J is TRBJ1-1 and V is TRBV24-1; TRBD1 matches at 9 bases. The trim removed 9 bases at V and 0 bases at J, leaving 4 bases unmatched. Germline assignment: CDR1 KGHDR and CDR2 SFDVKD. This CDR3 contains 14 residues. CDR3 bases: TGTGCCACCCGACAGGGGGGCATGAACACTGAAGCTTTCTTT. It codes for CATRQGGMNTEAFF.

This clonotype was seen only once. DNA for the CDR3: TGTGCCAGCAGCCAAGAGCGTAATGATGAGCAGTTCTTC. It yields the protein CASSQERNDEQFF. This rearrangement joins TRBV4-2 to TRBJ2-1; D remains unclear. The CDR3 has 13 residues. With 0 bases removed from V and 8 bases from J, the gap between germline ends came to 8 bases. Germline V lookup: CDR1 LGHNA, CDR2 YNFKEQ.

This clonotype showed up many times. This chain uses TRBV20-1 with TRBJ2-5; a weak D match, TRBD1 (6 bases). Germline V lookup: CDR1 DFQATT, CDR2 SNEGSKA (reference sequence). Trimming left V 0 bases short and J 5 bases short, with 22 bases between. This CDR3 is 17 amino acids long. The CDR3 here is CSARDPAGAGTGETQYF. The CDR3 bases are TGCAGTGCTAGAGATCCGGCCGGGGCAGGCACAGGGGAGACCCAGTACTTC.

This clonotype turned up a few times. The CDR3 loop reads CASSRTQGNEQFF. The CDR3 DNA reads as TGTGCCAGCAGCCGGACTCAGGGGAATGAGCAGTTCTTC. The rearrangement uses TRBV7-9 and TRBJ2-1; TRBD1 might be the D (6 bases). The CDR3 sequence is 13 residues long. Trimming removed 5 bases at V and 7 bases at J, with 12 bases between. CDR1 and CDR2 from the germline V gene are SEHNR and FQNEAQ (reference sequence).

This clonotype appeared many times. The rearrangement uses TRBV11-2 and TRBJ2-7; D remains ambiguous. V lost 2 bases, J lost 2 bases, and 10 bases lay in between. The CDR3 length is 14 residues. CDR1 and CDR2 (germline): SGHAT, FQNNGV. Written as DNA, the CDR3 is TGTGCCAGCAGCTTAAGCCTAGGAGCCTACGAGCAGTACTTC. Translating it yields CASSLSLGAYEQYF.

This clonotype has only a few counts. V is TRBV19 and J is TRBJ2-7, with D perhaps matching TRBD2 (5 bases). V was clipped by 5 bases and J by 0 bases, with 11 bases between them. The CDR3 covers 14 residues. In germline, CDR1 is LNHDA, CDR2 SQIVND (reference sequence). CDR3: CASSPMGSSYEQYF. The DNA of the CDR3 is TGTGCCAGTAGTCCTATGGGGAGCTCCTACGAGCAGTACTTC.